Here is one T cell receptor (beta chain) with its context. These data are taken from a study of blood T cell repertoires in COVID-19. Germline CDR1 is SGHVS and CDR2 is FQNEAQ. The CDR3 runs to 14 residues. Trimming stripped 2 bases from V and 1 base from J, with 8 bases between. Assay used: immunoSEQ multiplex PCR; TCRdb lists only in-frame clones, some missing. The sample carries some 330,000 clones, under 90% recorded once. The specimen sequenced was peripheral blood. The chain combines TRBV7-8 with TRBJ1-1, with D unresolved. The clonotype was recovered from a woman in her twenties or thirties with COVID-19, enrolled during active disease. CDR3 protein: CASSLNAGNTEAFF. The CDR3 bases are TGTGCCAGCAGCTTAAACGCGGGGAACACTGAAGCTTTCTTT.